These 24 T cell receptor beta chains share one sample of origin, sequenced in a study of T cell repertoires in cytomegalovirus infection. TCRdb redid the calling of the reads with MiXCR, one entry per CDR3 protein. The sample records hundreds of thousands of distinct CDR3 sequences, about 39% being singletons. For these receptors, no antigen is known. The sample here was cultured PBMCs, taken from culture after CMV antigen stimulation. These receptors were obtained from a human donor in good health (CMV status not recorded). Some clones in this sample may be carry-over from other donors' samples.

This sequence joins TRBV6-1 and TRBJ2-5; D is unclear. The CDR3 extends over 14 amino acids. Germline V gene sequence: CDR1 MNHNS, CDR2 SASEGT. Trimming removed 6 bases from V and 1 base from J, with 12 bases in between. CDR3 in amino acids: CASSPRWSQETQYF. In DNA form, the CDR3 reads TGTGCCAGCAGCCCCCGATGGTCCCAAGAGACCCAGTACTTC.

This chain joins TRBV11-2 and TRBJ2-1; 8 nucleotides agree with TRBD2. The CDR3 has 14 residues. Losses at the gene ends were 5 bases for V and 9 bases for J; bases not matched to a gene: 9. Germline loops: CDR1 SGHAT, CDR2 FQNNGV. CDR3 nucleotides: TGTGCCAGCAGCCTGTCCGGGGGGGATACTGAGCAGTTCTTC. It is translated as CASSLSGGDTEQFF.

The genes are TRBV7-8 and TRBJ2-7; the match to TRBD1 covers 7 bases. From germline, CDR1 is SGHVS and CDR2 FQNEAQ. The V gene end was trimmed by 3 bases and the J gene end by 0 bases; junction bases not matched to a gene: 5. This CDR3 is 15 amino acids long. The CDR3 DNA follows: TGTGCCAGCAGCTTGGAGACAGGGCGCTCCTACGAGCAGTACTTC. Translating gives CASSLETGRSYEQYF.

The chain recombines TRBV2 with TRBJ2-7; the D call may be TRBD1 or TRBD2 (6 bases each). Deletions cut 7 bases from V and 6 bases from J, with 16 bases between. CDR1 is SNHLY and CDR2 is FYNNEI in the germline V gene. This CDR3 comprises 13 residues. The CDR3 sequence: CASTQGQGGEQYF. The CDR3 DNA reads TGTGCCAGCACCCAGGGGCAGGGAGGCGAGCAGTACTTC.

This clonotype showed up just a few times. The CDR3 region has the DNA TGTGCCAGCAGAGACCCAAGAGGACAGTCGGCTTTCTTT. This gives the protein CASRDPRGQSAFF. The rearrangement links TRBV6-5 to TRBJ1-1; possibly TRBD1 for D (6 bases). Germline lookup yields CDR1 MNHEY and CDR2 SVGAGI. Trimming took 6 bases from V and 11 from J, leaving 19 bases between them. This CDR3 spans 13 amino acids.

The chain employs TRBV19 and TRBJ2-5; the match to TRBD1 covers 7 bases. CDR1 is LNHDA, CDR2 SQIVND, per germline (reference sequence). V shed 3 bases and J 2 bases; nucleotides not matched to a gene: 3. CDR3 length: 14 amino acids. CDR3 amino acids: CASSIGTAQETQYF. CDR3 sequence (DNA): TGTGCCAGTAGTATCGGGACAGCGCAAGAGACCCAGTACTTC.

The chain combines TRBV12-3 or TRBV12-4 with TRBJ2-3; 7 bases align to TRBD1. This CDR3 is built from 17 residues. J was trimmed by 2 bases and V by 1 base; bases with no gene match: 9. The CDR3 loop reads CASSLDATGTPTDTQYF. The CDR3 DNA follows: TGTGCCAGCAGTTTAGACGCGACAGGGACCCCCACAGATACGCAGTATTTT.

This clonotype was picked up a small number of times. This chain joins TRBV12-3 or TRBV12-4 and TRBJ2-6; D perhaps matches TRBD1 (5 bases). CDR3 length: 15 amino acids. The germline V and J ends were trimmed by 6 bases and 0 bases, with 9 bases remaining between them. CDR3 nucleotide sequence: TGTGCCAGCAGGAAGACAGTCTCTGGGGCCAACGTCCTGACTTTC. Translated: CASRKTVSGANVLTF.

This chain connects TRBV11-2 to TRBJ2-7, with 8 bases fitting TRBD1. The CDR3 is 14 residues long. V gave up 5 bases and J gave up 3 bases; unmatched junction bases: 6. CDR1 is SGHAT, CDR2 FQNNGV, per germline. The CDR3 DNA reads as TGTGCCAGCAGCACCGGGACAGGTCACTACGAGCAGTACTTC. Its translation: CASSTGTGHYEQYF.

The chain has TRBV12-3 or TRBV12-4 and TRBJ1-2; no definite D call. The V end lost 7 bases, the J end lost 4 bases, and 19 bases lay between the germline ends. The CDR3 has 15 residues. CDR3 DNA sequence: TGTGCCAGCATCGAAACCGAGGCCACAAGCTATGGCTACACCTTC. Its protein is CASIETEATSYGYTF.

This clonotype was observed a few times. CDR3 sequence (DNA): TGTGCCTCATATCTCAGGGGGAATTCACCCCTCCACTTT. Its protein is CASYLRGNSPLHF. V is TRBV6-6 and J is TRBJ1-6; 7 nucleotides line up with TRBD1. Germline V lookup: CDR1 MNHNY, CDR2 SVGAGI (reference sequence). This CDR3 is 13 amino acids long. The trim removed 11 bases at V and 7 bases at J, leaving 8 bases unmatched.

The chain recombines TRBV19 with TRBJ1-5; TRBD1 aligns across 10 bases. Losses at the gene ends were 8 bases for V and 0 bases for J; bases not matched to a gene: 13. The CDR3 totals 18 residues. Germline V lookup: CDR1 LNHDA, CDR2 SQIVND (reference sequence). The CDR3 region is CASPARDRGKYSNQPQHF. The CDR3 bases are TGTGCCAGTCCGGCTCGGGACAGGGGAAAATATAGCAATCAGCCCCAGCATTTT.

This clonotype has a handful of counts. V usage is TRBV7-2 and J usage is TRBJ1-3, with D unclear. The length of the CDR3 is 14 residues. V was cut by 5 bases and J by 0 bases, with 8 bases left in between. From germline, CDR1 is SGHTA and CDR2 FQGNSA. CDR3 sequence: CASSQRPSGNTIYF. The CDR3 DNA follows: TGTGCCAGCAGCCAACGTCCCTCTGGAAACACCATATATTTT.

The J gene is TRBJ2-1, the V gene TRBV7-2; the D call may be TRBD1 or TRBD2 (5 bases each). Germline V gene lookup returns CDR1 SGHTA and CDR2 FQGNSA. V dropped 2 bases and J dropped 1 base, with 15 bases sitting between them. CDR3 length: 17 amino acids. The CDR3 here is CASSLLGVSSSYNEQFF. In DNA, the CDR3 is TGTGCCAGCAGCTTACTGGGGGTGAGTTCATCCTACAATGAGCAGTTCTTC. The full variable domain, rest sourced from reference TRBV7-2 and TRBJ2-1, is GAGVSQSPSNKVTEKGKDVELRCDPISGHTALYWYRQSLGQGLEFLIYFQGNSAPDKSGLPSDRFSAERTGGSVSTLTIQRTQQEDSAVYLCASSLLGVSSSYNEQFFGPGTRLTVL.

This clonotype was counted a few times. The rearrangement links TRBV4-1 to TRBJ1-3, with D perhaps TRBD1 (6 bases). Germline-derived CDR1 and CDR2 are MGHRA and YSYEKL. The CDR3 is 13 residues long. The ends were cut back, 4 bases at V and 8 bases at J, with 12 bases in the middle. CDR3 loop: CASSPRSGDTIYF. The CDR3 coding sequence is TGCGCCAGCAGCCCCCGTTCAGGGGACACCATATATTTT.

V is TRBV11-2 and J is TRBJ2-7; 9 bases are a match to TRBD1. Germline CDR1 is SGHAT and CDR2 is FQNNGV. V lost 6 bases to trimming and J lost 3 bases; unmatched junction nucleotides: 9. CDR3 size: 15 residues. The chain's CDR3 is CASSYWRDRVYEQYF. The CDR3 DNA is TGTGCCAGCAGTTATTGGAGGGACAGGGTCTACGAGCAGTACTTC.

This clonotype was counted only a few times. This rearrangement joins TRBV10-3 to TRBJ2-2, with D perhaps TRBD1 or TRBD2 (5 bases each). Germline V lookup: CDR1 ENHRY, CDR2 SYGVKD. Trimming pared 8 bases from V and 0 bases from J, leaving 19 bases between. There are 17 residues in the CDR3. The CDR3 DNA sequence: TGTGCCATCCATTACTCTTCCGGGACCGCGAACACCGGGGAGCTGTTTTTT. Encoded protein: CAIHYSSGTANTGELFF.

The chain joins TRBV11-2 to TRBJ2-3, with no clear D. V lost 5 bases and J 3 bases, leaving 12 bases between the germline ends. Looked up from germline, CDR1 is SGHAT and CDR2 is FQNNGV. The CDR3 loop spans 14 amino acids. DNA of the CDR3: TGTGCCAGCAGCCCAGCCCTTAGTACAGATACGCAGTATTTT. Protein sequence: CASSPALSTDTQYF.

This clonotype was seen once. J is TRBJ2-6 and V is TRBV5-6; tentative D call: TRBD1 (6 bases). CDR1 is SGHDT and CDR2 is YYEEEE in the germline V gene. The V and J ends lost 1 base and 4 bases respectively, with 9 bases between them. CDR3 length: 15 amino acids. As DNA, the CDR3 is TGTGCCAGCAGCTTGACAGGGATCGGGGCCAACGTCCTGACTTTC. Translating gives CASSLTGIGANVLTF. Full variable domain (remainder filled in from reference TRBV5-6 and TRBJ2-6): DAGVTQSPTHLIKTRGQQVTLRCSPKSGHDTVSWYQQALGQGPQFIFQYYEEEERQRGNFPDRFSGHQFPNYSSELNVNALLLGDSALYLCASSLTGIGANVLTFGAGSRLTVL.

This clonotype occurred a few times. This chain uses TRBV7-2 with TRBJ2-1; a weak D match, TRBD2 (6 bases). The V gene's germline CDR1 is SGHTA and CDR2 FQGNSA. The V gene lost 6 bases and the J gene lost 0 bases, with 12 bases spanning the gap. The CDR3 covers 15 residues. The CDR3 reads CASRMGGSSYNEQFF. CDR3 sequence (DNA): TGTGCCAGCAGGATGGGGGGAAGCTCCTACAATGAGCAGTTCTTC.

J is TRBJ2-1 and V is TRBV12-3 or TRBV12-4, with D possibly matching TRBD2 (5 bases). The CDR3 consists of 12 residues. Between the trimmed V and J ends, which lost 3 bases and 10 bases, there was a span of 10 bases. The CDR3 sequence: CASSFAPGEQFF. CDR3 in DNA: TGTGCCAGCAGTTTTGCCCCGGGGGAGCAGTTCTTC.

This clonotype came up a few times. The chain recombines TRBV10-3 with TRBJ2-7; D is unclear. Trimming pared 7 bases from V and 5 bases from J, leaving 15 bases between. Germline assignment: CDR1 ENHRY and CDR2 SYGVKD. The CDR3 is 13 residues long. CDR3 sequence reads: CAINPSPGDEQYF. The CDR3 nucleotides are TGTGCCATCAACCCCAGTCCCGGCGACGAGCAGTACTTC.

The chain carries TRBV12-5 and TRBJ2-7, with TRBD1 matching 8 bases. The J segment lost 3 bases and the V segment lost 3 bases, leaving 4 bases of the junction unmatched. The CDR3 length is 14 residues. The germline gives CDR1 LGHNT, CDR2 FRNRAP. For the CDR3, the DNA is TGTGCTAGTGGTTTAAACAGGGGGGTCTACGAGCAGTACTTC. Residues: CASGLNRGVYEQYF.

This clonotype was seen ten or more times. The rearrangement joins TRBV7-9 to TRBJ2-7; 13 bases agree with TRBD2. The V segment lost 5 bases and the J segment 4 bases; nucleotides outside the gene matches: 17. There are 19 residues in the CDR3. CDR1 is SEHNR and CDR2 is FQNEAQ in the germline V gene (reference sequence). CDR3 nucleotides: TGTGCCAGCAGCGAACCACTAACGACTAGCGGGAGGTCGCGGTACGAGCAGTACTTC. Its protein product is CASSEPLTTSGRSRYEQYF.